This T cell receptor beta chain emerged from a study of regulatory T cells in long-lasting Graves disease. The study's findings and limits: Under persistent disease, TRBV28, TRBJ1-2 and TRBJ2-5 were used preferentially. New patients shared 800 to 1,000 public clonotypes, and persistent patients shared more, with under 3,500.

With iRepertoire HTBI primers and Arm-PCR of CDR3 regions, TCR beta libraries were built. TCRdb re-called the multiplex PCR reads with MiXCR, one entry per CDR3 protein. Found here are a few hundred thousand distinct CDR3 sequences, 12% to 15% of them singletons; the top ten hold approximately 17%. The sample's time point: newly diagnosed GD, antithyroid drugs for less than 3 months. The TCR library was made from RNA that had been extracted from PBMCs in TRIzol. Trimming left V 5 bases short and J 9 bases short, with 20 bases between. CDR3 size: 14 residues. The germline CDR1 and CDR2 sequences are SGHAT and FQNNGV. This clonotype has a count of ten or more. The target antigen is unknown. The data also belong to a second study, concerning T cells in Graves' hyperthyroidism and ophthalmopathy.

Sequences were derived from peripheral blood mononuclear cells (PBMCs), sampled at new diagnosis, from a patient treated with antithyroid drugs. This chain uses TRBV11-2 with TRBJ2-7; weak D call: TRBD2 (6 bases). The source of this sequence is a woman aged 50 to 60 with Graves disease. The CDR3 is CASSRLKDYDLQYF. The CDR3 region has the DNA TGTGCCAGCAGCAGACTCAAGGACTACGATCTGCAGTACTTC.